A selection of T cell receptor beta chains follows, all from one sample in a study of cytomegalovirus exposure and HLA in healthy donors. Measured with immunoSEQ multiplex PCR; TCRdb has only the in-frame clones, and not every one. Of 150,000 to 200,000 clones detected, around nine tenths appear once; the ten largest clones hold about 9.4%. Material for sequencing was PBMCs. The receptors here all came from a woman aged 18-29 years in good health and CMV-seropositive. Both conserved end residues are part of each CDR3. A D gene is named only where the DNA matches it firmly. Some rows have no size entry. The others give once, few or many, or a class for an expanded clone.

j_call,d_call,clone_size,v_call,cdr3_aa,cdr3_nt
TRBJ2-1,.,once,TRBV19,CASSTGTHNEQFF,TGTGCCAGTAGTACCGGGACTCACAATGAGCAGTTCTTC
TRBJ2-3,TRBD2,.,TRBV6-1,CASRGLRTDTQYF,TGTGCCAGCAGGGGACTACGCACAGATACGCAGTATTTT
TRBJ2-1,.,.,TRBV30,CAWSFGVPYNEQFF,TGTGCCTGGAGTTTCGGGGTCCCTTACAATGAGCAGTTCTTC
TRBJ1-5,.,once,TRBV5-6,CASSFLNQPQHF,TGTGCCAGCAGCTTCCTGAATCAGCCCCAGCATTTT
TRBJ1-1,.,.,TRBV19,CASSIVGGGEAFF,TGTGCCAGTAGTATTGTGGGGGGAGGTGAAGCTTTCTTT
TRBJ2-3,TRBD2,.,TRBV4-2,CASSQDGRGTDTQYF,TGTGCCAGCAGCCAGGACGGGAGGGGGACAGATACGCAGTATTTT
TRBJ2-7,.,few,TRBV19,CASQPRGTYEQYF,TGTGCCTCCCAACCCCGGGGGACCTACGAGCAGTACTTC
TRBJ2-3,TRBD1,.,TRBV7-6,CASSLAYGQGRSTDTQYF,TGTGCCAGCAGCTTAGCCTATGGACAGGGGAGAAGCACAGATACGCAGTATTTT
TRBJ2-5,TRBD2,.,TRBV19,CASSIGTSGNLQETQYF,TGTGCCAGTAGTATCGGGACTAGCGGGAACCTACAAGAGACCCAGTACTTC
TRBJ1-4,.,.,TRBV4-1,CASSQLENEKLFF,TGCGCCAGCAGCCAACTAGAGAATGAAAAACTGTTTTTT
TRBJ2-1,.,.,TRBV7-9,CASRGGGPDNEQFF,TGTGCCAGCAGAGGAGGGGGCCCGGACAATGAGCAGTTCTTC
TRBJ2-7,TRBD1,once,TRBV4-1,CASSRGTGVDEQYF,TGCGCCAGCAGCCGAGGGACAGGGGTAGACGAGCAGTACTTC
TRBJ2-1,.,.,TRBV7-2,CASSSRDFNEQFF,TGTGCCAGCAGCAGCCGGGACTTCAATGAGCAGTTCTTC
TRBJ1-1,.,.,TRBV15,CATSRDSRGQTEAFF,TGTGCCACCAGCAGAGATAGTAGGGGCCAGACTGAAGCTTTCTTT